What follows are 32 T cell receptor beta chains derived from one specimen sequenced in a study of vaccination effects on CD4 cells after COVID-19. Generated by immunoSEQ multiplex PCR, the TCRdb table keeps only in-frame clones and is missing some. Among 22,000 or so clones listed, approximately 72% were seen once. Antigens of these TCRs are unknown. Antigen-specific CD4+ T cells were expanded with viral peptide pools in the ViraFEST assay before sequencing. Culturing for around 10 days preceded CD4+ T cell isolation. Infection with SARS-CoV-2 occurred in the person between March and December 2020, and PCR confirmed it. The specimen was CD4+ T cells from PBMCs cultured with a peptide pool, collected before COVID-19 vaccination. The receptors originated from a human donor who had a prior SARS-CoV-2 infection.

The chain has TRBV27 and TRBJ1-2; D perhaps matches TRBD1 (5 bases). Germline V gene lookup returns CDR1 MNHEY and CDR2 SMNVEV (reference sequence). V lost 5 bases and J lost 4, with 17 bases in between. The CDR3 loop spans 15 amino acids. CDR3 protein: CASSTVSGYRYGYTF. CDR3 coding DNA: TGTGCCAGCAGTACGGTCTCAGGGTATCGCTATGGCTACACCTTC.

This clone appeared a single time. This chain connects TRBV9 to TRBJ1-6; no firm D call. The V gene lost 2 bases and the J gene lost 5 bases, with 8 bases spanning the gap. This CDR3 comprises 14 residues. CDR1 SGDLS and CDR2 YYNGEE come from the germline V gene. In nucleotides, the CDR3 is TGTGCCAGCAGCGTGCGAGGTAATAATTCACCCCTCCACTTT. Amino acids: CASSVRGNNSPLHF.

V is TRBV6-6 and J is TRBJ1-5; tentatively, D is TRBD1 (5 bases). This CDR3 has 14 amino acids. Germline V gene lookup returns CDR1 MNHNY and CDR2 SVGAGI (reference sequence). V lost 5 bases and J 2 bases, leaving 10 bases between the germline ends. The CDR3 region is CASSLGTGNQPQHF. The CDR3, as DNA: TGTGCCAGCAGTCTCGGGACTGGCAATCAGCCCCAGCATTTT.

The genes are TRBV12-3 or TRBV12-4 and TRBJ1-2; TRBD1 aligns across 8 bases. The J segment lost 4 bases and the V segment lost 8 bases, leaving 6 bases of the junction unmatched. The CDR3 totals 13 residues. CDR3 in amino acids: CASAAGGSYGYTF. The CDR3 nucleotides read TGTGCCAGCGCGGCAGGGGGCAGCTATGGCTACACCTTC.

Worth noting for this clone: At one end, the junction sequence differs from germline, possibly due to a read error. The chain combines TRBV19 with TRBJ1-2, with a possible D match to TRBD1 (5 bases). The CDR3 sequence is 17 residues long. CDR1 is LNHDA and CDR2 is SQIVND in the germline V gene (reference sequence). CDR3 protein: CASSRRGDSTRVYGYTF. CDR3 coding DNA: TGTGCCAGCAGTAGACGAGGGGACTCGACCCGTGTCTATGGCTACACCTTC.

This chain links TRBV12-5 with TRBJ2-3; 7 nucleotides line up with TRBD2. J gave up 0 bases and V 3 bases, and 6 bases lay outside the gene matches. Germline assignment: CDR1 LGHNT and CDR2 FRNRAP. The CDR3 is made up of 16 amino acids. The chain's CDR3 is CASGLGAGFSTDTQYF. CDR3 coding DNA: TGTGCTAGTGGTTTAGGAGCGGGGTTTAGCACAGATACGCAGTATTTT.

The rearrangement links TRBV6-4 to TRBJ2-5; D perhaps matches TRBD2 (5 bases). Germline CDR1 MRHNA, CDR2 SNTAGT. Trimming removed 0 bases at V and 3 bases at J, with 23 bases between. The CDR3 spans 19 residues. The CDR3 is CASSDSSIRWGVGKETQYF. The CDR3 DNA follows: TGTGCCAGCAGTGACTCGTCTATTCGCTGGGGAGTGGGGAAAGAGACCCAGTACTTC.

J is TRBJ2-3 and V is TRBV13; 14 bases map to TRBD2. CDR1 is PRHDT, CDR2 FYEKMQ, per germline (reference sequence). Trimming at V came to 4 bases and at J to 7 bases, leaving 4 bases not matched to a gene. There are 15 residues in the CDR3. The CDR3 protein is CASSSGTSGGYTQYF. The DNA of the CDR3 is TGTGCCAGCAGCTCCGGGACTAGCGGGGGATATACGCAGTATTTT.

The CDR3 nucleotides are TGTGCCAGCAGCTTGGAACCTTCAATGGCCTACGAGCAGTACTTC. The encoded protein is CASSLEPSMAYEQYF. The chain couples TRBV5-5 to TRBJ2-7; no definite D call. Germline CDR1 is SGHKS and CDR2 is YYEKEE (reference sequence). The CDR3 has 15 residues. V was shortened by 0 bases and J by 2 bases, with 12 bases between the two germline ends. The full variable domain, rest sourced from reference TRBV5-5 and TRBJ2-7, is DAGVTQSPTHLIKTRGQQVTLRCSPISGHKSVSWYQQVLGQGPQFIFQYYEKEERGRGNFPDRFSARQFPNYSSELNVNALLLGDSALYLCASSLEPSMAYEQYFGPGTRLTVT.

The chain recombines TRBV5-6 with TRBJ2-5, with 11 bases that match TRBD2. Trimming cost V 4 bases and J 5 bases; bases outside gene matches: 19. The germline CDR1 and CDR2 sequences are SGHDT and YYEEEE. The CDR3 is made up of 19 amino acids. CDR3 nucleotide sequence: TGTGCCAGCAGCCCACCTCTGTCCCTAGCGGGAGGTATACAGGAGACCCAGTACTTC. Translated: CASSPPLSLAGGIQETQYF.

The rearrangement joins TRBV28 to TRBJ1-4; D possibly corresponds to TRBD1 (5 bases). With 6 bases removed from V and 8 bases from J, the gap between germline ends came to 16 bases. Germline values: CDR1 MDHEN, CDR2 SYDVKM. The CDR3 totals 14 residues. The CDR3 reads CASRLPRGGEKLFF. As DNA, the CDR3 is TGTGCCAGCAGACTACCCCGGGGGGGGGAAAAACTGTTTTTT.

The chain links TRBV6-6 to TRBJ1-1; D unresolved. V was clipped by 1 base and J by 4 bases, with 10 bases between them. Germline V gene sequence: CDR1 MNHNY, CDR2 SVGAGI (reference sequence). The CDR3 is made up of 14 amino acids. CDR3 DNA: TGTGCCAGCAGTTACTTTGGGCCCCCCACTGAAGCTTTCTTT. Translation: CASSYFGPPTEAFF.

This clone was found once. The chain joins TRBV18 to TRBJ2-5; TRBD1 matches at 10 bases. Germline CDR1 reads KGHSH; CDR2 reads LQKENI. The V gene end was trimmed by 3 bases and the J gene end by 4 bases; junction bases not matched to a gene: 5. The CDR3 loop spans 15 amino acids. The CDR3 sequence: CASSPGQGLGETQYF. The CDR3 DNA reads TGTGCCAGCTCACCGGGACAGGGGCTCGGAGAGACCCAGTACTTC.

CDR3 nucleotide sequence: TGTGCCAGCAGGGCTTCCGGGAGGTCCTACAATGAGCAGTTCTTC. It codes for CASRASGRSYNEQFF. The chain links TRBV7-2 to TRBJ2-1, with 7 bases lining up with TRBD2. V lost 6 bases, J lost 1 base, and 6 bases stayed unmatched. Germline loops: CDR1 SGHTA, CDR2 FQGNSA. This CDR3 is built from 15 residues.

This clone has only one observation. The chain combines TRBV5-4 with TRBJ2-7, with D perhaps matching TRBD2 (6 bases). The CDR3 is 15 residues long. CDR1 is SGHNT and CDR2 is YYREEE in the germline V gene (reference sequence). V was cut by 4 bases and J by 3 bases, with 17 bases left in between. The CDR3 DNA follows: TGTGCCAGCAGCGATACATTAGGGAGGAGCTACGAGCAGTACTTC. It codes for CASSDTLGRSYEQYF.

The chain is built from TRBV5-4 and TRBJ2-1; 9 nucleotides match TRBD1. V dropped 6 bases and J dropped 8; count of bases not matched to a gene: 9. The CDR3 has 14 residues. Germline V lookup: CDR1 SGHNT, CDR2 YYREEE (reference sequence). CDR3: CASTAQGALDEQFF. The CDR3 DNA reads TGTGCCAGCACCGCACAGGGGGCCCTAGATGAGCAGTTCTTC.

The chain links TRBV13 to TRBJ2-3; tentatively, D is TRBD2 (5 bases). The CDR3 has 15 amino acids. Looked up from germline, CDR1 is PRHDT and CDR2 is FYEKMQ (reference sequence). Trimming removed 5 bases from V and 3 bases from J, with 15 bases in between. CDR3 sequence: CASSPGWTATDTQYF. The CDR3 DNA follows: TGTGCCAGCAGCCCCGGGTGGACTGCAACAGATACGCAGTATTTT.

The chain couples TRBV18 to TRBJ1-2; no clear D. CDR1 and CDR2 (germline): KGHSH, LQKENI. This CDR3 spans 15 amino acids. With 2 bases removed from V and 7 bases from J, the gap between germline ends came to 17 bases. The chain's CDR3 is CASSPAAGISFGYTF. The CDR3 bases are TGTGCCAGCTCACCAGCCGCGGGCATTTCTTTTGGCTACACCTTC.

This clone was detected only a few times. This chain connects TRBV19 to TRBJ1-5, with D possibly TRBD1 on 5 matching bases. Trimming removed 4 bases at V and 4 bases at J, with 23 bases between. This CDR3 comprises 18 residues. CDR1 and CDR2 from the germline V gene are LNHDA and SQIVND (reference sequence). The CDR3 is CASSTGTAAVGPNQPQHF. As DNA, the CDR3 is TGTGCCAGTAGTACCGGGACCGCCGCCGTGGGGCCAAATCAGCCCCAGCATTTT.

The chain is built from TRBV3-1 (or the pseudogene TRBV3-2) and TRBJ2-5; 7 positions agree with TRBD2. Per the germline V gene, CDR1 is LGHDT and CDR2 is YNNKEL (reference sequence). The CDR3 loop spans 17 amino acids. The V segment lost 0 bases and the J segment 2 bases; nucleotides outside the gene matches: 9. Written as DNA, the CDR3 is TGTGCCAGCAGCCAAGATTCGAGACTAGCAGTACAAGAGACCCAGTACTTC. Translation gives CASSQDSRLAVQETQYF.

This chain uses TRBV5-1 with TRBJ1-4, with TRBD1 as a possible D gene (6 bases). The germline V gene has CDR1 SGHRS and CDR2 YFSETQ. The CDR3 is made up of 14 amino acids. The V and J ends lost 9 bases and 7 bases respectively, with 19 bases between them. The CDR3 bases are TGCGCCACCGGTACCGGAGGGGGTGGTGAAAAACTGTTTTTT. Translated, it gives CATGTGGGGEKLFF.

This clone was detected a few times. CDR3 sequence: CASSPAGRATATQYF. As DNA, the CDR3 is TGTGCCAGCTCACCAGCGGGGAGGGCCACTGCTACGCAGTATTTT. This chain uses TRBV18 with TRBJ2-3, with 7 bases matching TRBD2. The germline V gene encodes CDR1 KGHSH and CDR2 LQKENI. J gave up 8 bases and V 2 bases, and 10 bases lay outside the gene matches. There are 15 residues in the CDR3.

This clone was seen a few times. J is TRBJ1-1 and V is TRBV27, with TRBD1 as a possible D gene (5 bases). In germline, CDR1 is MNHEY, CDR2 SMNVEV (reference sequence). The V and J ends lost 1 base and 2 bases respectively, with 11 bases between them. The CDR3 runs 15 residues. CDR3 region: CASSLWGGSNTEAFF. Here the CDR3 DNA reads TGTGCCAGCAGTTTATGGGGGGGTAGTAACACTGAAGCTTTCTTT.

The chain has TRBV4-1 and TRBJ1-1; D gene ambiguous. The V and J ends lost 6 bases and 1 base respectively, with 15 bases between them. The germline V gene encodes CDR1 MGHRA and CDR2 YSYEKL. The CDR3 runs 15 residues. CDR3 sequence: CASRPLLVGNTEAFF. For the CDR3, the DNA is TGCGCCAGCAGGCCACTATTAGTTGGGAACACTGAAGCTTTCTTT.

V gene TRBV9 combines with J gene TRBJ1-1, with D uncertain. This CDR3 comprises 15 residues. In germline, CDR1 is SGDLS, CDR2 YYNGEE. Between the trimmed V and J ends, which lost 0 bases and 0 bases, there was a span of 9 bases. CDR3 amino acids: CASSVEGRMNTEAFF. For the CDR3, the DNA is TGTGCCAGCAGCGTAGAAGGAAGAATGAACACTGAAGCTTTCTTT.

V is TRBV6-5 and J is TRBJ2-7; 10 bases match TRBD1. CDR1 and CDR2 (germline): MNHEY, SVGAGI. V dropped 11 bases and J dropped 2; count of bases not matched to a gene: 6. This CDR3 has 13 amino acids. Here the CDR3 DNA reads TGTGCCGGAAGGACAGGGGGAACCTACGAGCAGTACTTC. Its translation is CAGRTGGTYEQYF.

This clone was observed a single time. The CDR3 nucleotides read TGTGCCAGTAGTAGCTCGGGACTTTCCTTCCATGAGCAGTTCTTC. Translated, it gives CASSSSGLSFHEQFF. The genes are TRBV19 and TRBJ2-1; tentative D call: TRBD2 (6 bases). In germline, CDR1 is LNHDA, CDR2 SQIVND (reference sequence). V shed 4 bases and J shed 8 bases, with 18 bases lying between them. This CDR3 has 15 amino acids.

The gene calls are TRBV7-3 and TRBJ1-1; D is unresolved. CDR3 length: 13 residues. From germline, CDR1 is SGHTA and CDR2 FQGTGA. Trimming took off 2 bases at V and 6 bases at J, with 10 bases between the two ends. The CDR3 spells CASSLLVGAEAFF. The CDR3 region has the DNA TGTGCCAGCAGCTTATTGGTTGGTGCTGAAGCTTTCTTT.

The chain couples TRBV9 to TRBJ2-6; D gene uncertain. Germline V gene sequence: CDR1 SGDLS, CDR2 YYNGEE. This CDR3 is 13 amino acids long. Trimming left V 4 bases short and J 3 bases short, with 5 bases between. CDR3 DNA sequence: TGTGCCAGCAGCTTGGTTGGGGCCAACGTCCTGACTTTC. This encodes CASSLVGANVLTF.

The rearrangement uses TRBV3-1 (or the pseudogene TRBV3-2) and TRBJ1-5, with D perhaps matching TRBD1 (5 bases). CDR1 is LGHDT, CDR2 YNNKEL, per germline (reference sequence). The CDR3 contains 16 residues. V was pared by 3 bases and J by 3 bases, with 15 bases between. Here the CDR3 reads CASSHGHLKPNQPQHF. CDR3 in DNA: TGTGCCAGCAGCCATGGACACCTCAAACCCAATCAGCCCCAGCATTTT.

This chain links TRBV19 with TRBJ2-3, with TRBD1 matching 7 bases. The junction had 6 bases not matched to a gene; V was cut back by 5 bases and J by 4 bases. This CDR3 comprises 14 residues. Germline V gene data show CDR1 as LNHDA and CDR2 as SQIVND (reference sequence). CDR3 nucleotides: TGTGCCAGTAGTCCGACAGGGTGGGCAGATACGCAGTATTTT. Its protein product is CASSPTGWADTQYF.

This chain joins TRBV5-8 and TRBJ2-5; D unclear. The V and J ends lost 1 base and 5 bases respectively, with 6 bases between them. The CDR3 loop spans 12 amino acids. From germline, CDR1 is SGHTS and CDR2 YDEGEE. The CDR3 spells CASSLFAETQYF. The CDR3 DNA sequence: TGTGCCAGCAGCTTGTTTGCTGAGACCCAGTACTTC.